The 25 T cell receptor beta chains given below trace back to one sample, sequenced in a study of blood T cell repertoires in COVID-19. Generated by immunoSEQ multiplex PCR, the TCRdb table keeps only in-frame clones and is missing some. The sample carries 200,000 to 300,000 clones, around 87% recorded once. The sequenced sample consisted of peripheral blood. These receptors were collected from a woman in her thirties or forties who had recovered from COVID-19.

The J gene is TRBJ1-2, the V gene TRBV7-9; the D gene is possibly TRBD1 (5 bases). The CDR3 has 13 amino acids. With 1 base removed from V and 8 bases from J, the gap between germline ends came to 11 bases. Germline V CDR1 and CDR2: SEHNR, FQNEAQ (reference sequence). CDR3 nucleotide sequence: TGTGCCAGCAGCTTAGATTGGGGCTCGGGCTACACCTTC. This translates into CASSLDWGSGYTF. Together with reference TRBV7-9 and TRBJ1-2, the CDR3 gives the full variable domain: DTGVSQNPRHKITKRGQNVTFRCDPISEHNRLYWYRQTLGQGPEFLTYFQNEAQLEKSRLLSDRFSAERPKGSFSTLEIQRTEQGDSAMYLCASSLDWGSGYTFGSGTRLTVV.

To note about this clone: A junction boundary mismatches the germline segment, possibly from a read error. The chain joins TRBV7-7 to TRBJ2-5; 7 nucleotides align to TRBD2. The CDR3 loop spans 11 amino acids. Germline assignment: CDR1 SSHAT and CDR2 FNYEAQ (reference sequence). The CDR3 nucleotides are TGTGCTAGCAGTAGCGGGGAGACCCAGTACTTC. It yields the protein CASSSGETQYF.

The chain uses TRBV5-1 and TRBJ1-1, with D possibly matching TRBD1 (6 bases). There are 13 residues in the CDR3. Germline assignment: CDR1 SGHRS and CDR2 YFSETQ. The V end lost 4 bases, the J end lost 1 base, and 8 bases lay between the germline ends. DNA of the CDR3: TGCGCCAGCAGCCGGACAGAGAACACTGAAGCTTTCTTT. Translated: CASSRTENTEAFF.

The chain joins TRBV11-3 to TRBJ2-1; TRBD2 matches 7 bases. Germline CDR1 is SGHNT and CDR2 is YENEEA. Losses at the gene ends were 6 bases for V and 4 bases for J; bases not matched to a gene: 18. This CDR3 has 18 amino acids. This CDR3 is CASSPPTTSVLGYNEQFF. CDR3 coding DNA: TGTGCCAGCAGTCCCCCGACAACTAGCGTCTTAGGGTACAATGAGCAGTTCTTC.

The chain is built from TRBV19 and TRBJ2-7, with 7 nucleotides matching TRBD1. The CDR3 runs to 15 residues. CDR1 and CDR2 (germline): LNHDA, SQIVND (reference sequence). Trimming at V came to 5 bases and at J to 0 bases, leaving 7 bases not matched to a gene. This CDR3 reads CASSYTGESSYEQYF. CDR3 sequence (DNA): TGTGCCAGTAGTTATACAGGGGAAAGCTCCTACGAGCAGTACTTC.

V is TRBV30 and J is TRBJ1-4; the D is unclear. The length of the CDR3 is 14 residues. V gave up 0 bases and J gave up 8 bases, with 13 bases separating them. CDR1 and CDR2 (germline): GTSNPN, SVGIG (reference sequence). In DNA form, the CDR3 reads TGTGCCTGGAGTGTATTACAGCCTTGGGAAAAACTGTTTTTT. Amino acid sequence: CAWSVLQPWEKLFF.

The chain is built from TRBV29-1 and TRBJ2-7, with a possible D match to TRBD1 (6 bases). Trimming pared 4 bases from V and 3 bases from J, leaving 13 bases between. CDR3 size: 13 residues. Germline-derived CDR1 and CDR2 are SQVTM and ANQGSEA. The CDR3 nucleotides read TGCAGCGTTGCAGGTGACAGGCGCTACGAGCAGTACTTC. Its protein product is CSVAGDRRYEQYF.

The chain couples TRBV6-6 to TRBJ1-6; 7 positions match TRBD1. V was clipped by 4 bases and J by 10 bases; unmatched bases: 13. CDR1 and CDR2 (germline): MNHNY, SVGAGI (reference sequence). The CDR3 sequence is 16 residues long. The DNA for the CDR3 is TGTGCCAGCAGTTTGGGGACAGTGGGGTTCCCCTCACCCCTCCACTTT. Its protein is CASSLGTVGFPSPLHF.

The gene calls are TRBV12-3 or TRBV12-4 and TRBJ2-5, with D possibly being TRBD2 (6 bases). The CDR3 has 13 residues. Trimming cost V 1 base and J 7 bases, with 10 bases left between them. This CDR3 reads CASSLGRGGTQYF. In DNA, the CDR3 is TGTGCCAGCAGTTTAGGACGGGGAGGGACCCAGTACTTC.

In the case of this clone: One end of the junction fails to match germline, which may point to a read error. Here the CDR3 DNA reads TGTGCCAGCAGCCTAGAGGTAGCGGACGCGGAATATTTT. Residues: CASSLEVADAEYF. V usage is TRBV11-2 and J usage is TRBJ1-3; D unresolved. The CDR3 contains 13 residues. CDR1 and CDR2 from the germline V gene are SGHAT and FQNNGV.

The chain combines TRBV24-1 with TRBJ2-1; 8 nucleotides agree with TRBD1. The CDR3 has 16 residues. V lost 6 bases, J lost 5 bases, and 11 bases stayed unmatched. The germline V gene encodes CDR1 KGHDR and CDR2 SFDVKD. CDR3 region: CATSPGPGQADNEQFF. DNA of the CDR3: TGTGCCACCAGTCCGGGACCGGGACAGGCAGACAATGAGCAGTTCTTC.

The CDR3 reads CASSSRDKSYEQYF. The DNA for the CDR3 is TGTGCCAGCAGCTCCCGGGACAAGTCATACGAGCAGTACTTC. The J gene is TRBJ2-7, the V gene TRBV5-4; D may be TRBD1 (6 bases). CDR1 and CDR2 (germline): SGHNT, YYREEE (reference sequence). Trimming cost V 3 bases and J 4 bases, with 14 bases left between them. The CDR3 extends over 14 amino acids.

The rearrangement uses TRBV13 and TRBJ2-3, with TRBD2 identical over 12 bases. The CDR3 loop spans 16 amino acids. V gave up 3 bases and J gave up 4 bases; unmatched junction bases: 5. Germline assignment: CDR1 PRHDT and CDR2 FYEKMQ (reference sequence). The CDR3 spells CASSFLAGGRADTQYF. In nucleotides, the CDR3 is TGTGCCAGCAGCTTCCTAGCGGGGGGGCGGGCAGATACGCAGTATTTT. Complete variable domain (other parts from reference TRBV13 and TRBJ2-3): AAGVIQSPRHLIKEKRETATLKCYPIPRHDTVYWYQQGPGQDPQFLISFYEKMQSDKGSIPDRFSAQQFSDYHSELNMSSLELGDSALYFCASSFLAGGRADTQYFGPGTRLTVL.

This chain uses TRBV5-4 with TRBJ1-6, with 7 bases fitting TRBD1. The germline V gene has CDR1 SGHNT and CDR2 YYREEE (reference sequence). This CDR3 has 16 residues. V was clipped by 1 base and J by 10 bases; unmatched bases: 11. The CDR3 protein is CASSLKGAGRWSPLHF. Written as DNA, the CDR3 is TGTGCCAGCAGCTTGAAGGGGGCAGGACGGTGGTCACCCCTCCACTTT.

The chain links TRBV27 to TRBJ2-3, with 12 bases that match TRBD2. The length of the CDR3 is 16 residues. Germline assignment: CDR1 MNHEY and CDR2 SMNVEV (reference sequence). With 5 bases clipped from V and 4 bases from J, the junction kept 7 bases outside the gene matches. The CDR3 here is CASSPRTSGDADTQYF. The CDR3 nucleotides read TGTGCCAGCAGTCCGCGGACTAGCGGGGACGCAGATACGCAGTATTTT.

V gene TRBV6-2 or TRBV6-3 combines with J gene TRBJ2-4, with 7 nucleotides matching TRBD1. This CDR3 is built from 13 residues. Germline lookup yields CDR1 MNHEY and CDR2 SVGEGT. Losses at the gene ends were 5 bases for V and 14 bases for J; bases not matched to a gene: 12. The CDR3 loop reads CASSDPEDRTKYF. The DNA for the CDR3 is TGTGCCAGCAGTGACCCAGAGGACAGGACGAAGTACTTC.

J is TRBJ1-4 and V is TRBV20-1; D is undetermined. The CDR3 has 10 amino acids. Germline V gives CDR1 DFQATT, CDR2 SNEGSKA (reference sequence). Trimming removed 2 bases at V and 14 bases at J, with 9 bases between. The CDR3 nucleotides read TGCAGTGCTAGACCGTTCGCGCTGTTTTTT. Amino acid sequence: CSARPFALFF.

The V call is TRBV18, the J call TRBJ2-7; 12 nucleotides match TRBD1. Germline CDR1 is KGHSH and CDR2 is LQKENI. CDR3 length equals 15 residues. V was clipped by 4 bases and J by 5 bases; unmatched bases: 6. The CDR3 nucleotides read TGTGCCAGCTCACTTCCCGGGACAGGGGGCCACGAGCAGTACTTC. This codes for CASSLPGTGGHEQYF.

This clone was observed a single time. This chain connects TRBV19 to TRBJ2-3, with D possibly matching TRBD2 (6 bases). This CDR3 region has 17 residues. Per the germline V gene, CDR1 is LNHDA and CDR2 is SQIVND (reference sequence). Deletions cut 1 base from V and 0 bases from J, with 14 bases between. The CDR3: CASSIGGAGSSTDTQYF. Written as DNA, the CDR3 is TGTGCCAGTAGTATAGGCGGGGCAGGGTCTAGCACAGATACGCAGTATTTT.

The chain combines TRBV5-4 with TRBJ2-1, with D tentatively TRBD1 (6 bases). Germline V gene data show CDR1 as SGHNT and CDR2 as YYREEE (reference sequence). This CDR3 has 14 amino acids. V lost 3 bases and J 9 bases, leaving 16 bases between the germline ends. The CDR3 DNA reads as TGTGCCAGCAGCTCCTCAACAGGGACAAGTGAGCAGTTCTTC. It yields the protein CASSSSTGTSEQFF.

This clone was seen only a few times. The genes are TRBV4-1 and TRBJ2-2; the D gene is possibly TRBD1 (6 bases). V lost 3 bases and J 5 bases, leaving 13 bases between the germline ends. The germline gives CDR1 MGHRA, CDR2 YSYEKL. This CDR3 is built from 15 residues. The CDR3 reads CASSQGAPRTGELFF. CDR3 nucleotides: TGCGCCAGCAGCCAGGGGGCTCCCAGGACCGGGGAGCTGTTTTTT.

J is TRBJ2-7 and V is TRBV10-2, with 8 bases aligning to TRBD2. The CDR3 is made up of 13 amino acids. Germline values: CDR1 WSHSY, CDR2 SAAADI. J lost 12 bases, V lost 10 bases, and 17 bases had no gene match. The CDR3: CATCPGGEGPRYF. The DNA of the CDR3 is TGCGCCACCTGCCCGGGGGGGGAGGGCCCCAGGTACTTC.

This chain uses TRBV7-8 with TRBJ2-3; the match to TRBD2 covers 8 bases. The V gene's germline CDR1 is SGHVS and CDR2 FQNEAQ. There are 13 residues in the CDR3. V gave up 1 base and J gave up 6 bases; unmatched junction bases: 0. The DNA for the CDR3 is TGTGCCAGCAGCTTAGGGACTAGCGATACGCAGTATTTT. Translating gives CASSLGTSDTQYF.

To note about this clone: Within the sample, other DNA sequences also encode this same CDR3. This chain connects TRBV12-3 or TRBV12-4 to TRBJ2-5, with D possibly being TRBD1 (6 bases). There are 13 residues in the CDR3. Trimming removed 5 bases from V and 1 base from J, with 8 bases in between. CDR3 protein: CASSRQVQETQYF. DNA of the CDR3: TGTGCCAGCAGTAGACAGGTCCAAGAGACCCAGTACTTC.

The gene calls are TRBV5-4 and TRBJ2-5, with no clear D. V gave up 1 base and J gave up 5 bases, with 3 bases separating them. Germline lookup yields CDR1 SGHNT and CDR2 YYREEE (reference sequence). The length of the CDR3 is 11 residues. The CDR3 DNA is TGTGCCAGCAGCTTGCGGGAGACCCAGTACTTC. It is translated as CASSLRETQYF. The variable domain in full, completed from reference TRBV5-4 and TRBJ2-5, reads ETGVTQSPTHLIKTRGQQVTLRCSSQSGHNTVSWYQQALGQGPQFIFQYYREEENGRGNFPPRFSGLQFPNYSSELNVNALELDDSALYLCASSLRETQYFGPGTRLLVL.